This T cell receptor beta chain was identified in a study of post-analysis software for immune sequencing data. CDR3 length: 14 amino acids. Trimming took 10 bases from V and 4 from J; bases not matched to a gene: 9. The germline V gene encodes CDR1 MNHEY and CDR2 SMNVEV (reference sequence). Researchers reported that TCR beta cDNA libraries carried unique molecular identifiers. TCRdb independently ran MiXCR on the PCR reads; one entry per CDR3 protein. The sample lists under 200,000 distinct CDR3 sequences, 36% seen once, with 25% to 30% in the top ten. Specimen: blood, collected after autologous hematopoietic stem cell transplantation. The source of this sequence is a girl under 18 with multiple sclerosis. The chain combines TRBV27 with TRBJ2-3; TRBD2 matches 9 bases. The CDR3: CATYHSGSSDTQYF. The CDR3, as DNA: TGTGCCACCTACCATAGCGGGAGCTCAGATACGCAGTATTTT.